This T cell receptor (beta chain) emerged from a study of spatial heterogeneity in lung cancer. Across the whole study: Samples came from roughly 72 TRACERx patients with untreated early-stage lung cancer. PBMC collected at follow-up were sequenced when available, a median of approximately two years after resection. Each unique TCR and UMI combination was seen more than ten times on average in raw reads.

All TCR cDNA molecules were individually tagged with a unique molecular identifier. From the 5' RACE reads, TCRdb called clonotypes with MiXCR, one entry per CDR3 protein. The table shows approximately 27,000 distinct CDR3 sequences, with about 5.6% occurring only once. Indicated time point: blood at routine non-recurrence follow-up after resection. Whole RNA obtained from tumor, nontumor lung or frozen PBMC underwent sequencing without sorting. The CDR3 loop spans 14 amino acids. V lost 6 bases to trimming and J lost 2 bases, with 11 bases between them. Germline lookup yields CDR1 WSHSY and CDR2 SAAADI. There are many counts of this clonotype.

The sample here was PBMCs, taken at follow-up. This chain connects TRBV10-2 to TRBJ1-5; D not certain. The source is a male donor with early-stage non-small cell lung cancer. The DNA for the CDR3 is TGCGCCAGCAGGTATGGGCAGGGCAATCAGCCCCAGCATTTT. Translated, it gives CASRYGQGNQPQHF.